The 25 T cell receptor beta chains below come from one sample, sequenced in a study of regulatory T cells in long-lasting Graves disease. iRepertoire HTBI primers and Arm-PCR of CDR3 regions built TCR beta libraries. TCRdb processed the multiplex PCR reads anew with MiXCR; each CDR3 protein has one entry. This sample has 250,000 to 400,000 distinct CDR3 sequences, with about 20% found just once. As for time point: newly diagnosed GD, antithyroid drugs for less than 3 months. Isolated PBMC RNA provided the starting material for the TCR library. The input for sequencing was peripheral blood mononuclear cells (PBMCs), taken at new diagnosis, from a patient treated with antithyroid drugs. These receptors all stem from a female donor with Graves disease.

The gene calls are TRBV11-3 and TRBJ2-1, with unresolved D. CDR3 size: 13 residues. V lost 3 bases to trimming and J lost 7 bases, with 10 bases between them. Germline V gene data show CDR1 as SGHNT and CDR2 as YENEEA. The CDR3 DNA is TGTGCCAGCAGCTTTGCCCCTCAAAATGAGCAGTTCTTC. Protein: CASSFAPQNEQFF.

This clonotype has more than one count but fewer than ten. V is TRBV27 and J is TRBJ2-1; 7 bases are a match to TRBD1. Germline CDR1 reads MNHEY; CDR2 reads SMNVEV (reference sequence). This CDR3 contains 14 residues. After removal of 6 bases from V and 5 bases from J, the junction contained 7 bases not matched to a gene. The DNA for the CDR3 is TGTGCCAGCAGGAGGGCAGGGGGTGACAATGAGCAGTTCTTC. It specifies CASRRAGGDNEQFF.

This clonotype was counted ten times or more. V is TRBV5-1 and J is TRBJ2-7; perhaps TRBD1 as D (6 bases). Trimming pared 0 bases from V and 4 bases from J, leaving 14 bases between. This CDR3 has 15 amino acids. In germline, CDR1 is SGHRS, CDR2 YFSETQ. CDR3 protein: CASSLAPGQKYEQYF. CDR3 nucleotide sequence: TGCGCCAGCAGCTTGGCCCCCGGACAGAAATACGAGCAGTACTTC. The complete variable domain, with remaining parts taken from reference TRBV5-1 and TRBJ2-7, reads KAGVTQTPRYLIKTRGQQVTLSCSPISGHRSVSWYQQTPGQGLQFLFEYFSETQRNKGNFPGRFSGRQFSNSRSEMNVSTLELGDSALYLCASSLAPGQKYEQYFGPGTRLTVT.

The rearrangement uses TRBV6-1 and TRBJ1-5; 10 bases align to TRBD1. This CDR3 is 14 amino acids long. The junction had 2 bases not matched to a gene; V was cut back by 4 bases and J by 5 bases. CDR1 is MNHNS, CDR2 SASEGT, per germline. CDR3 in DNA: TGTGCCAGCAGTGGGGGACAGGGGCATCAGCCCCAGCATTTT. It is translated as CASSGGQGHQPQHF.

This rearrangement joins TRBV6-2 or TRBV6-3 to TRBJ1-6, with D unclear. The V end lost 1 base, the J end lost 8 bases, and 15 bases lay between the germline ends. The V gene's germline CDR1 is MNHEY and CDR2 SVGEGT. The CDR3 is made up of 16 amino acids. CDR3 loop: CASSYWLPDGDSPLHF. For the CDR3, the DNA is TGTGCCAGCAGTTACTGGCTCCCGGACGGAGATTCACCCCTCCACTTT.

At least ten counts were recorded for this clonotype. The gene calls are TRBV11-2 and TRBJ2-7; 8 positions match TRBD1. The germline gives CDR1 SGHAT, CDR2 FQNNGV. The CDR3 consists of 15 residues. After removal of 4 bases from V and 4 bases from J, the junction contained 9 bases not matched to a gene. CDR3 DNA sequence: TGTGCCAGCAGCTCCCAGACAGGGGACGTATACGAGCAGTACTTC. This encodes CASSSQTGDVYEQYF.

In its sample, this clonotype was seen many times. The chain links TRBV20-1 to TRBJ2-5; perhaps D is TRBD1 or TRBD2 (5 bases each). In germline, CDR1 is DFQATT, CDR2 SNEGSKA (reference sequence). There are 14 residues in the CDR3. This chain's CDR3 is CSSSGADLQETQYF. CDR3 bases: TGCAGCTCATCCGGGGCAGACCTTCAAGAGACCCAGTACTTC.

The chain has TRBV4-1 and TRBJ1-2; TRBD1 matches at 11 bases. The V and J ends lost 4 bases and 4 bases, in that order; junction bases with no gene match: 14. The CDR3 totals 18 residues. In germline, CDR1 is MGHRA, CDR2 YSYEKL. The CDR3 region is CASSPPGQGAGFGYGYTF. In DNA form, the CDR3 reads TGCGCCAGCAGCCCCCCAGGACAGGGGGCAGGTTTCGGCTATGGCTACACCTTC.

This clonotype came up many times. The gene calls are TRBV29-1 and TRBJ2-1; the D is unclear. CDR3 length equals 10 residues. V was pared by 7 bases and J by 9 bases, with 10 bases between. Germline V gene data show CDR1 as SQVTM and CDR2 as ANQGSEA. Here the CDR3 DNA reads TGCAGCGCCGTCCAATCTGAGCAGTTCTTC. Encoded protein: CSAVQSEQFF.

Ten or more counts support this clonotype. The rearrangement joins TRBV27 to TRBJ1-4, with no clear D. The germline V and J ends were trimmed by 3 bases and 3 bases, with 5 bases remaining between them. CDR1 is MNHEY, CDR2 SMNVEV, per germline (reference sequence). CDR3 length: 13 amino acids. The CDR3 DNA is TGTGCCAGCAGTTTTGGGGCTAATGAAAAACTGTTTTTT. It codes for CASSFGANEKLFF.

The chain links TRBV28 to TRBJ2-7, with D hard to call. CDR1 MDHEN and CDR2 SYDVKM come from the germline V gene. The CDR3 length is 15 residues. V was cut by 3 bases and J by 0 bases, with 12 bases left in between. In nucleotides, the CDR3 is TGTGCCAGCAGTTTCCGAGCGCAAAGCTCCTACGAGCAGTACTTC. Translation gives CASSFRAQSSYEQYF.

The chain couples TRBV11-2 to TRBJ2-7, with 10 bases fitting TRBD2. CDR3 length: 18 residues. Germline CDR1 reads SGHAT; CDR2 reads FQNNGV. V shed 6 bases, J shed 1 base, and the junction held 15 bases outside the gene matches. In nucleotides, the CDR3 is TGTGCCAGCAGTCCCTGGCTAGCGGGAGAGGTCCCTTCCTACGAGCAGTACTTC. Its protein product is CASSPWLAGEVPSYEQYF.

This clonotype has a count of ten or more. The chain uses TRBV12-3 or TRBV12-4 and TRBJ2-1, with D perhaps TRBD2 (6 bases). The germline V and J ends were trimmed by 3 bases and 5 bases, with 11 bases remaining between them. The CDR3 loop spans 14 amino acids. The CDR3 DNA reads as TGTGCCAGCAGTTTCGGAGGGCTCAACAATGAGCAGTTCTTC. Translation: CASSFGGLNNEQFF.

This clonotype occurred many times. The chain employs TRBV12-3 or TRBV12-4 and TRBJ1-1; 7 bases fit TRBD1. V gave up 6 bases and J gave up 6 bases; unmatched junction bases: 4. The CDR3 is 12 residues long. CDR3 bases: TGTGCCAGCAGACAGGGGAATCCTGAAGCTTTCTTT. It codes for CASRQGNPEAFF.

The chain joins TRBV11-3 to TRBJ1-2; no clear D. CDR1 SGHNT and CDR2 YENEEA come from the germline V gene. This CDR3 spans 15 amino acids. Between the trimmed V and J ends, which lost 5 bases and 2 bases, there was a span of 15 bases. The chain's CDR3 is CASSPSATANYGYTF. The DNA of the CDR3 is TGTGCCAGCAGCCCCTCCGCGACGGCGAACTATGGCTACACCTTC.

This clonotype was seen only a few times. The chain carries TRBV3-1 and TRBJ2-2, with D uncertain. This CDR3 spans 16 amino acids. The V and J ends lost 0 bases and 0 bases respectively, with 8 bases between them. Germline CDR1 is LGHDT and CDR2 is YNNKEL (reference sequence). Written as DNA, the CDR3 is TGTGCCAGCAGCCAAGATCCAAGGGCGAACACCGGGGAGCTGTTTTTT. Amino acid sequence: CASSQDPRANTGELFF. Looking up the rest from reference TRBV3-1 and TRBJ2-2 gives the full variable domain: DTAVSQTPKYLVTQMGNDKSIKCEQNLGHDTMYWYKQDSKKFLKIMFSYNNKELIINETVPNRFSPKSPDKAHLNLHINSLELGDSAVYFCASSQDPRANTGELFFGEGSRLTVL.

This clonotype was detected ten times or more. The chain employs TRBV11-3 and TRBJ2-1; TRBD2 aligns across 9 bases. Germline V gives CDR1 SGHNT, CDR2 YENEEA. With 5 bases clipped from V and 1 base from J, the junction kept 6 bases outside the gene matches. This CDR3 spans 16 amino acids. Written as DNA, the CDR3 is TGTGCCAGCAGCCCTAGCGGGAAGGTGTCCTACAATGAGCAGTTCTTC. Amino acids: CASSPSGKVSYNEQFF.

This clonotype showed up many times. This chain uses TRBV29-1 with TRBJ2-1; no firm D call. CDR1 is SQVTM and CDR2 is ANQGSEA in the germline V gene. V was cut by 7 bases and J by 6 bases, with 13 bases left in between. The CDR3 runs 12 residues. The CDR3 DNA is TGCAGCGCACGTAAAATTGGCAATGAGCAGTTCTTC. Its protein product is CSARKIGNEQFF.

This clonotype was seen repeatedly, ten times or more. The chain combines TRBV20-1 with TRBJ2-1, with a weak D call TRBD2 (6 bases). The CDR3 runs 16 residues. V was trimmed by 5 bases and J by 3 bases, leaving 20 bases between them. Germline values: CDR1 DFQATT, CDR2 SNEGSKA (reference sequence). CDR3 protein: CSAGLSQLGDYNEQFF. DNA of the CDR3: TGCAGTGCTGGACTATCGCAGCTAGGGGACTACAATGAGCAGTTCTTC.

This clonotype showed up many times. This rearrangement joins TRBV19 to TRBJ1-6, with D possibly being TRBD1 (6 bases). This CDR3 contains 15 residues. Trimming cost V 7 bases and J 10 bases, with 20 bases left between them. Germline assignment: CDR1 LNHDA and CDR2 SQIVND (reference sequence). CDR3 amino acids: CASNLGTGLESPLHF. In nucleotides, the CDR3 is TGTGCCAGTAATTTGGGAACAGGGCTCGAATCACCCCTCCACTTT.

With regard to this clonotype: A junction boundary mismatches the germline segment, possibly from a read error. The chain couples TRBV19 to TRBJ2-2; TRBD2 agrees at 7 bases. The CDR3 extends over 13 amino acids. The germline V gene has CDR1 LNHDA and CDR2 SQIVND (reference sequence). CDR3 coding DNA: TGTGCCAGTAGTACAAGAACTTGGGGGGGGCTGTTTTTT. As protein: CASSTRTWGGLFF.

There are many counts of this clonotype. V is TRBV19 and J is TRBJ1-1, with D unresolved. The CDR3 totals 14 residues. The ends were cut back, 7 bases at V and 0 bases at J, with 12 bases in the middle. The germline V gene has CDR1 LNHDA and CDR2 SQIVND (reference sequence). The CDR3 DNA is TGTGCCAGTAAGAGTCAAGTGATGAACACTGAAGCTTTCTTT. This translates into CASKSQVMNTEAFF.

V and J are TRBV6-5 and TRBJ2-7; 7 bases align to TRBD1. Losses at the gene ends were 4 bases for V and 6 bases for J; bases not matched to a gene: 9. CDR1 is MNHEY and CDR2 is SVGAGI in the germline V gene. The CDR3 covers 14 residues. CDR3 in amino acids: CASSSLTGRGEQYF. The CDR3 DNA sequence: TGTGCCAGCAGTTCCCTGACAGGGAGAGGCGAGCAGTACTTC.

The chain uses TRBV12-3 or TRBV12-4 and TRBJ1-1, with no clear D. V lost 1 base and J lost 4, with 7 bases in between. CDR3 size: 13 residues. The CDR3 sequence: CASSLEAGTEAFF. Here the CDR3 DNA reads TGTGCCAGCAGTTTAGAGGCAGGCACTGAAGCTTTCTTT.

This clonotype came up many times. The J gene is TRBJ2-1, the V gene TRBV6-9; TRBD2 matches at 13 bases. The V and J ends lost 3 bases and 0 bases, in that order; junction bases with no gene match: 8. CDR1 and CDR2 from the germline V gene are MNHGY and SVAAGI. The CDR3 contains 19 residues. The CDR3 sequence: CASSYVGLAGPGSYNEQFF. CDR3 coding DNA: TGTGCCAGCAGTTACGTGGGACTAGCGGGACCAGGCTCCTACAATGAGCAGTTCTTC.